The source of this T cell receptor beta chain is a study of T cells in narcolepsy. Study-wide context: Patients with NT1 or NT2 and healthy control donors were enrolled. Overall study findings and caveats: HCRT-specific and TRIB2-specific autoreactive clonotypes appeared among same-patient CSF and blood CD4+ clonotypes. Autoreactive clonotypes reportedly recurred in blood of same and different patients, not controls.

CDR3 length: 13 residues. V lost 1 base and J lost 6, with 7 bases in between. The germline V gene encodes CDR1 MGHDK and CDR2 SYGVNS. As to this clone: Antigen: not known.

Libraries were prepared by immunoSEQ multiplex PCR; TCRdb keeps only in-frame clonotypes and omits some of them. The data show 20,000 to 25,000 clones, roughly four fifths seen once. The sample comprised CD45RA- memory CD4+ T cells from PBMCs. The chain is built from TRBV25-1 and TRBJ1-5; a weak D match, TRBD1 (5 bases). This clonotype was obtained from a human donor with narcolepsy. The CDR3 bases are TGTGCCAGCAGTGAATCAGGGCTTCAGCCCCAGCATTTT. This encodes CASSESGLQPQHF.